The 12 T cell receptor beta chains in this list originate from one sample, sequenced in a study of T cell repertoires in cytomegalovirus infection. TCRdb used MiXCR to reprocess the reads, holding one entry per CDR3 protein. The sample lists some 800,000 distinct CDR3 sequences; approximately 32% were seen once. Their specific antigens are unknown. The source material was cultured CD8+ T cells from PBMCs, sampled from culture after CMV antigen stimulation. These receptors were obtained from a human donor in good health (CMV status not recorded). Some clones in this sample may be carry-over from other donors' samples.

The chain uses TRBV6-6 and TRBJ1-4; D is unclear. Trimming cost V 1 base and J 2 bases, with 5 bases left between them. The CDR3 spans 14 residues. CDR1 MNHNY and CDR2 SVGAGI come from the germline V gene (reference sequence). The CDR3 DNA reads TGTGCCAGCAGTTACTTCCGGACTAATGAAAAACTGTTTTTT. This encodes CASSYFRTNEKLFF.

This clonotype appeared a single time. Mismatch with germline at one junction end may stem from a read error. CDR3 region: CASSPYAGGLTDTQYF. For the CDR3, the DNA is TGCGCCAGCAGCCCTTACGCGGGGGGCCTCACAGATACGCAGTATTTT. The J gene is TRBJ2-3, the V gene TRBV5-8, with 8 bases lining up with TRBD2. CDR1 is SGHTS and CDR2 is YDEGEE in the germline V gene. The CDR3 contains 16 residues.

This clonotype was seen a handful of times. The chain is built from TRBV9 and TRBJ2-3; TRBD1 is a possible D gene (6 bases). Germline values: CDR1 SGDLS, CDR2 YYNGEE. With 4 bases removed from V and 3 bases from J, the gap between germline ends came to 18 bases. The CDR3 covers 16 residues. The DNA of the CDR3 is TGTGCCAGCAGCCAACGACAGGAGGATATAACAGATACGCAGTATTTT. It yields the protein CASSQRQEDITDTQYF. The full variable domain, rest sourced from reference TRBV9 and TRBJ2-3, is DSGVTQTPKHLITATGQRVTLRCSPRSGDLSVYWYQQSLDQGLQFLIQYYNGEERAKGNILERFSAQQFPDLHSELNLSSLELGDSALYFCASSQRQEDITDTQYFGPGTRLTVL.

At least ten counts were recorded for this clonotype. V and J are TRBV6-5 and TRBJ2-3; 7 bases are shared with TRBD2. V lost 0 bases to trimming and J lost 4 bases; unmatched junction nucleotides: 1. Germline CDR1 reads MNHEY; CDR2 reads SVGAGI. This CDR3 has 14 residues. This CDR3 is CASSYSSGADTQYF. In DNA, the CDR3 is TGTGCCAGCAGTTACTCGAGCGGGGCAGATACGCAGTATTTT.

V usage is TRBV6-5 and J usage is TRBJ2-7; D may be TRBD1 (6 bases). V was shortened by 2 bases and J by 4 bases, with 9 bases between the two germline ends. This CDR3 is built from 13 residues. From germline, CDR1 is MNHEY and CDR2 SVGAGI. This chain's CDR3 is CASSYTTGYEQYF. CDR3 DNA sequence: TGTGCCAGCAGTTACACGACAGGATACGAGCAGTACTTC.

In its sample, this clonotype was seen once. The rearrangement links TRBV5-6 to TRBJ2-3, with a tentative D call TRBD1 (5 bases). The CDR3 sequence is 14 residues long. Germline V gene data show CDR1 as SGHDT and CDR2 as YYEEEE. Trimming left V 0 bases short and J 7 bases short, with 12 bases between. Written as DNA, the CDR3 is TGTGCCAGCAGCTTGGGACAGAGCCCCTATACGCAGTATTTT. Its translation is CASSLGQSPYTQYF. The full variable domain, its missing parts supplied by reference TRBV5-6 and TRBJ2-3, is DAGVTQSPTHLIKTRGQQVTLRCSPKSGHDTVSWYQQALGQGPQFIFQYYEEEERQRGNFPDRFSGHQFPNYSSELNVNALLLGDSALYLCASSLGQSPYTQYFGPGTRLTVL.

In this sample, this clonotype turned up a few times. This chain uses TRBV6-1 with TRBJ1-6; no clear D. The CDR3 consists of 14 residues. In germline, CDR1 is MNHNS, CDR2 SASEGT. V was trimmed by 7 bases and J by 7 bases, leaving 14 bases between them. CDR3 sequence: CASNFETWNSPLHF. CDR3 DNA: TGTGCCAGCAATTTTGAGACTTGGAATTCACCCCTCCACTTT.

This clonotype was observed at least ten times. The chain uses TRBV11-3 and TRBJ2-5; D possibly corresponds to TRBD1 (7 bases). The CDR3 totals 16 residues. Trimming stripped 5 bases from V and 2 bases from J, with 18 bases between. The germline V gene encodes CDR1 SGHNT and CDR2 YENEEA. CDR3 sequence reads: CASSPEGASGQETQYF. For the CDR3, the DNA is TGTGCCAGCAGCCCGGAGGGGGCTAGTGGGCAAGAGACCCAGTACTTC.

V is TRBV6-5 and J is TRBJ1-2, with 10 nucleotides matching TRBD1. Per germline, CDR1 MNHEY and CDR2 SVGAGI. The J segment lost 7 bases and the V segment lost 2 bases, leaving 7 bases of the junction unmatched. CDR3 length equals 15 residues. The chain's CDR3 is CASSYRRTGGIGYTF. The CDR3 DNA is TGTGCCAGCAGTTACCGTCGGACAGGGGGTATTGGCTACACCTTC.

This chain links TRBV7-8 with TRBJ2-7; TRBD1 is a possible D gene (6 bases). Germline V gene sequence: CDR1 SGHVS, CDR2 FQNEAQ. V gave up 1 base and J gave up 0 bases, with 10 bases separating them. This CDR3 comprises 15 residues. CDR3 residues: CASSLEDRSSYEQYV. Written as DNA, the CDR3 is TGTGCCAGCAGCTTAGAAGACAGGAGCTCCTACGAGCAGTACGTC.

This clonotype appeared a few times. The chain couples TRBV7-4 to TRBJ1-5, with D possibly being TRBD1 (6 bases). This CDR3 is built from 15 residues. The V gene lost 3 bases and the J gene lost 5 bases, with 14 bases spanning the gap. Germline values: CDR1 SGHVT, CDR2 SQSDAQ. The CDR3 DNA reads TGTGCCAGCAGCTTTTCAGGGGACCTAGATCAGCCCCAGCATTTT. Its translation: CASSFSGDLDQPQHF. Filled out from reference TRBV7-4 and TRBJ1-5, the complete variable domain reads GAGVSQSPRYKVAKRGRDVALRCDSISGHVTLYWYRQTLGQGSEVLTYSQSDAQRDKSGRPSGRFSAERPERSVSTLKIQRTEQGDSAVYLCASSFSGDLDQPQHFGDGTRLSIL.

The sample holds many counts of this clonotype. The chain links TRBV12-3 or TRBV12-4 to TRBJ1-1; D is unclear. V lost 7 bases, J lost 0 bases, and 9 bases lay in between. The CDR3 sequence is 13 residues long. CDR3 nucleotide sequence: TGTGCCAGCAAAAACAGCTTGAACACTGAAGCTTTCTTT. Encoded protein: CASKNSLNTEAFF.